This T cell receptor beta chain was found in a study of post-analysis software for immune sequencing data. Study details: Relapsing-remitting, secondary progressive and progressive-relapsing multiple sclerosis courses were included.

Study-level results: Batch-matched samples strongly co-clustered by F measure. About five TRBV segments (TRBV5-6, TRBV5-1 and TRBV20-1 among them) occurred more frequently in patients than in controls. Compared against controls, patients with multiple sclerosis displayed significantly lower normalized Chao1 diversity.

The V segment lost 6 bases and the J segment 12 bases; nucleotides outside the gene matches: 5. The CDR3 is 11 residues long. Germline V gene data show CDR1 as MNHEY and CDR2 as SVGAGI. For this clonotype: The antigen remains unidentified.

Unique molecular identifiers were built into the TCR beta cDNA libraries. T cells numbering about 0.85 to 10 million yielded cDNA molecules that totaled roughly 500,000. TCRdb re-called the PCR reads with MiXCR, one entry per CDR3 protein. Counted here are 650,000 to 900,000 distinct CDR3 sequences, about 45% occurring once; the ten biggest clones make up roughly 5.2%. The TCR originated in a girl under 18 with multiple sclerosis. The sample consisted of blood. The gene calls are TRBV6-5 and TRBJ2-3; 8 bases fit TRBD1. The CDR3 nucleotides read TGTGCCAGCAGCAGACAGGGGAATCAGTATTTT. Translating it yields CASSRQGNQYF.